This passage covers 31 T cell receptor beta chains from one sample sequenced in a study of graft-versus-host responses after intestinal transplantation. Their antigen targets remain unknown. Some clones are missing from TCRdb's copy, which holds only in-frame ones; the method was immunoSEQ multiplex PCR. The profile shows 130,000 or so clones, just over 90% of them singletons. The sample was unstimulated CD4+ T cells sorted from spleen or lymph node cells, taken before intestinal transplant. The source of these receptors is a human donor who received an intestinal transplant.

In its sample, this clone was seen once. The chain recombines TRBV6-5 with TRBJ2-3, with 8 bases aligning to TRBD2. Germline V gives CDR1 MNHEY, CDR2 SVGAGI. V gave up 0 bases and J gave up 2 bases; unmatched junction bases: 4. This CDR3 has 16 amino acids. DNA of the CDR3: TGTGCCAGCAGTTACTCAAAGCGGGGGCCCACAGATACGCAGTATTTT. Translated, it gives CASSYSKRGPTDTQYF.

The table lists this clone with a count of one. The J gene is TRBJ1-5, the V gene TRBV10-2; TRBD1 agrees at 11 bases. With V trimmed by 7 bases and J by 3 bases, 5 bases remained unmatched. Germline V gives CDR1 WSHSY, CDR2 SAAADI. The CDR3 runs 15 residues. The CDR3 here is CASTRDRGNNQPQHF. The CDR3 nucleotides read TGCGCCAGCACCCGGGACAGGGGGAACAATCAGCCCCAGCATTTT.

The sample holds one count of this clone. The rearrangement joins TRBV10-3 to TRBJ2-1; tentatively, D is TRBD1 or TRBD2 (5 bases each). Germline CDR1 ENHRY, CDR2 SYGVKD. Trimming stripped 6 bases from V and 4 bases from J, with 16 bases between. The CDR3 is made up of 15 amino acids. CDR3 in amino acids: CAIRNPGPLYNEQFF. The CDR3 DNA sequence: TGTGCCATCAGAAACCCGGGACCTTTATACAATGAGCAGTTCTTC.

The genes are TRBV28 and TRBJ1-5; D gene unclear. CDR1 and CDR2 from the germline V gene are MDHEN and SYDVKM. V gave up 7 bases and J gave up 5 bases, with 12 bases separating them. The CDR3 length is 13 residues. The chain's CDR3 is CASTRERYQPQHF. In DNA, the CDR3 is TGTGCCAGCACTCGGGAGAGGTATCAGCCCCAGCATTTT.

This chain uses TRBV27 with TRBJ2-7, with 9 bases matching TRBD1. CDR3 length: 14 residues. From germline, CDR1 is MNHEY and CDR2 SMNVEV (reference sequence). J was trimmed by 3 bases and V by 5 bases; bases with no gene match: 5. CDR3 bases: TGTGCCAGCAGTCCACAGGGGGCGGGCTACGAGCAGTACTTC. Translation gives CASSPQGAGYEQYF.

This sequence joins TRBV18 and TRBJ2-7; the match to TRBD1 covers 8 bases. CDR1 and CDR2 (germline): KGHSH, LQKENI. CDR3 length equals 13 residues. Unmatched junction bases numbered 5, after V lost 6 bases and J lost 4 bases. CDR3 region: CASSTGAGYEQYF. DNA for the CDR3: TGTGCCAGCTCGACAGGGGCTGGGTACGAGCAGTACTTC.

The sample holds one count of this clone. V is TRBV11-2 and J is TRBJ1-1; D gene ambiguous. The CDR3 is 14 residues long. The germline V gene encodes CDR1 SGHAT and CDR2 FQNNGV. V was shortened by 2 bases and J by 5 bases, with 12 bases between the two germline ends. The CDR3 DNA reads TGTGCCAGCAGCTTATCACCGGGAGGGACTGAAGCTTTCTTT. Translated: CASSLSPGGTEAFF.

The chain joins TRBV7-9 to TRBJ2-2; no reliable D call. The length of the CDR3 is 15 residues. V was shortened by 1 base and J by 4 bases, with 10 bases between the two germline ends. Germline V CDR1 and CDR2: SEHNR, FQNEAQ (reference sequence). This CDR3 is CASSLGGSGTGELFF. The CDR3 nucleotides read TGTGCCAGCAGCTTAGGAGGTTCGGGCACCGGGGAGCTGTTTTTT.

The chain carries TRBV29-1 and TRBJ2-7, with D hard to call. V lost 4 bases, J lost 0 bases, and 10 bases lay in between. The germline gives CDR1 SQVTM, CDR2 ANQGSEA. The CDR3 has 13 amino acids. The CDR3 loop reads CSVAVRSSYEQYF. The DNA of the CDR3 is TGCAGCGTTGCAGTGAGGAGCTCCTACGAGCAGTACTTC.

This clone was counted a single time. The chain is built from TRBV20-1 and TRBJ2-1; D is ambiguous. The CDR3 extends over 10 amino acids. Looked up from germline, CDR1 is DFQATT and CDR2 is SNEGSKA (reference sequence). Trimming cost V 0 bases and J 8 bases, with 2 bases left between them. CDR3 residues: CSARDYEQFF. As DNA, the CDR3 is TGCAGTGCTAGAGATTATGAGCAGTTCTTC.

The chain combines TRBV4-1 with TRBJ1-5; unclear D gene. This CDR3 region has 16 residues. The germline V gene has CDR1 MGHRA and CDR2 YSYEKL. V lost 0 bases and J lost 4, with 13 bases in between. CDR3 sequence reads: CASSQDGQAKNQPQHF. The CDR3 coding sequence is TGCGCCAGCAGCCAAGACGGGCAGGCCAAAAATCAGCCCCAGCATTTT.

CDR3 bases: TGTGCCAGCTCACCAGGGACAGGGGTATCCAACTATGGCTACACCTTC. Encoded protein: CASSPGTGVSNYGYTF. The chain is built from TRBV18 and TRBJ1-2, with 10 nucleotides matching TRBD1. J gave up 2 bases and V 2 bases, and 5 bases lay outside the gene matches. This CDR3 spans 16 amino acids. Germline assignment: CDR1 KGHSH and CDR2 LQKENI.

The rearrangement uses TRBV2 and TRBJ1-4; D is possibly TRBD1 (6 bases). Looked up from germline, CDR1 is SNHLY and CDR2 is FYNNEI. CDR3 length equals 14 residues. Trimming shortened V by 7 bases and J by 8 bases, and 17 bases separated the two germline ends. For the CDR3, the DNA is TGTGCCAGCAATGCCGGGTCCAGGGGCGAAAAACTGTTTTTT. This translates into CASNAGSRGEKLFF.

V is TRBV19 and J is TRBJ2-5, with TRBD1 identical over 7 bases. The length of the CDR3 is 14 residues. J gave up 5 bases and V 6 bases, and 9 bases lay outside the gene matches. The germline V gene encodes CDR1 LNHDA and CDR2 SQIVND (reference sequence). CDR3 loop: CASSYRGPRETQYF. Written as DNA, the CDR3 is TGTGCCAGTAGCTACAGGGGCCCAAGGGAGACCCAGTACTTC.

The genes are TRBV7-2 and TRBJ2-1, with 10 bases fitting TRBD2. The length of the CDR3 is 15 residues. Unmatched junction bases numbered 8, after V lost 4 bases and J lost 8 bases. CDR1 is SGHTA and CDR2 is FQGNSA in the germline V gene. CDR3 nucleotides: TGTGCCAGCAGCTCCCTAGCGGGGGCCCGGGATGAGCAGTTCTTC. Translated, it gives CASSSLAGARDEQFF. Looking up the rest from reference TRBV7-2 and TRBJ2-1 gives the full variable domain: GAGVSQSPSNKVTEKGKDVELRCDPISGHTALYWYRQSLGQGLEFLIYFQGNSAPDKSGLPSDRFSAERTGGSVSTLTIQRTQQEDSAVYLCASSSLAGARDEQFFGPGTRLTVL.

This clone was counted a few times. A read error may produce the germline difference seen at one junction end. The V gene is TRBV5-1, the J gene TRBJ1-2, with D hard to call. CDR3 length equals 14 residues. Germline loops: CDR1 SGHRS, CDR2 YFSETQ. This chain's CDR3 is CASSLFEGGGGYTF. The CDR3 bases are TGTGCCAGCAGCTTGTTTGAGGGCGGAGGAGGCTACACCTTC. Based on the CDR3 plus reference TRBV5-1 and TRBJ1-2, the full variable domain is KAGVTQTPRYLIKTRGQQVTLSCSPISGHRSVSWYQQTPGQGLQFLFEYFSETQRNKGNFPGRFSGRQFSNSRSEMNVSTLELGDSALYLCASSLFEGGGGYTFGSGTRLTVV.

This chain joins TRBV5-1 and TRBJ2-1; TRBD1 matches at 7 bases. The CDR3 length is 14 residues. The germline CDR1 and CDR2 sequences are SGHRS and YFSETQ. After removal of 2 bases from V and 6 bases from J, the junction contained 5 bases not matched to a gene. CDR3 coding DNA: TGCGCCAGCAGCTTTAGAGGGACAGTCAATGAGCAGTTCTTC. This translates into CASSFRGTVNEQFF.

The gene calls are TRBV5-1 and TRBJ2-7, with a tentative D call TRBD2 (5 bases). Trimming removed 4 bases at V and 2 bases at J, with 19 bases between. This CDR3 is built from 16 residues. The germline gives CDR1 SGHRS, CDR2 YFSETQ. The CDR3 protein is CASSLTIAAATYEQYF. The CDR3 DNA is TGCGCCAGCAGCCTGACTATAGCCGCTGCCACCTACGAGCAGTACTTC.

CDR3: CASSRDRGPGNTIYF. The CDR3 DNA follows: TGTGCCAGCAGCCGGGACAGGGGGCCTGGAAACACCATATATTTT. The chain carries TRBV11-2 and TRBJ1-3; 12 bases are a match to TRBD1. V lost 5 bases, J lost 2 bases, and 1 base stayed unmatched. Germline lookup yields CDR1 SGHAT and CDR2 FQNNGV. The CDR3 has 15 amino acids.

The CDR3 region is CASSYDPTSGASTDTQYF. The CDR3 coding sequence is TGTGCCAGCAGCTACGACCCCACTAGCGGGGCTAGCACAGATACGCAGTATTTT. V is TRBV7-9 and J is TRBJ2-3; 10 bases line up with TRBD2. This CDR3 contains 18 residues. V lost 4 bases and J lost 0; bases outside the gene matches: 10. Germline loops: CDR1 SEHNR, CDR2 FQNEAQ (reference sequence).

For this clone: One end of the junction does not line up with germline, which may come from a read error. In the same sample, other DNA sequences code for this CDR3. The chain is built from TRBV5-6 and TRBJ2-7, with D perhaps TRBD1 or TRBD2 (6 bases each). The germline gives CDR1 SGHDT, CDR2 YYEEEE. The CDR3 totals 14 residues. The CDR3 is CASSSLGGSYEQYF. CDR3 DNA sequence: TGTGCCAGCAGCTCCTTGGGGGGCTCCTACGAGCAATACTTC.

The rearrangement uses TRBV27 and TRBJ1-1, with D unresolved. The CDR3 is made up of 14 amino acids. Trimming cost V 5 bases and J 2 bases, with 12 bases left between them. CDR1 and CDR2 from the germline V gene are MNHEY and SMNVEV (reference sequence). This CDR3 is CASSPRTGNTEAFF. In DNA form, the CDR3 reads TGTGCCAGCAGTCCACGGACGGGTAACACTGAAGCTTTCTTT.

The V and J genes are TRBV9 and TRBJ2-3; 10 bases match TRBD2. There are 16 residues in the CDR3. The germline V gene encodes CDR1 SGDLS and CDR2 YYNGEE. V trimming: 3 bases; J trimming: 3 bases; junction bases outside the gene matches: 7. The CDR3: CASSARRAGGTDTQYF. Here the CDR3 DNA reads TGTGCCAGCAGCGCCCGCCGAGCGGGGGGGACAGATACGCAGTATTTT.

This chain links TRBV7-9 with TRBJ1-3; D gene unclear. With 1 base removed from V and 0 bases from J, the gap between germline ends came to 10 bases. The CDR3 loop spans 16 amino acids. In germline, CDR1 is SEHNR, CDR2 FQNEAQ (reference sequence). The CDR3 DNA is TGTGCCAGCAGCTTAGTTGAAGGGAACTCTGGAAACACCATATATTTT. Translation: CASSLVEGNSGNTIYF.

J is TRBJ2-1 and V is TRBV7-9; 15 positions agree with TRBD2. The germline V gene has CDR1 SEHNR and CDR2 FQNEAQ (reference sequence). J lost 10 bases, V lost 5 bases, and 9 bases had no gene match. There are 16 residues in the CDR3. This chain's CDR3 is CASSVSGLAGGEEQFF. DNA for the CDR3: TGTGCCAGCAGCGTCTCGGGACTAGCGGGGGGCGAAGAGCAGTTCTTC.

V usage is TRBV5-6 and J usage is TRBJ2-3; 9 bases are a match to TRBD1. Losses at the gene ends were 0 bases for V and 0 bases for J; bases not matched to a gene: 2. CDR3 length: 16 residues. Germline-derived CDR1 and CDR2 are SGHDT and YYEEEE. As DNA, the CDR3 is TGTGCCAGCAGCTTGGGGACAGGGGAAAGCACAGATACGCAGTATTTT. It encodes CASSLGTGESTDTQYF.

The genes are TRBV6-6 and TRBJ2-7; D remains unclear. V lost 0 bases and J 1 base, leaving 10 bases between the germline ends. The CDR3 has 15 amino acids. Germline assignment: CDR1 MNHNY and CDR2 SVGAGI (reference sequence). The CDR3 loop reads CASSYSRLKSYEQYF. The CDR3 DNA reads TGTGCCAGCAGTTACTCGAGGCTGAAATCCTACGAGCAGTACTTC.

This chain connects TRBV30 to TRBJ1-4; no clear D gene. The CDR3 has 15 amino acids. Germline loops: CDR1 GTSNPN, CDR2 SVGIG (reference sequence). Deletions cut 4 bases from V and 1 base from J, with 13 bases between. The CDR3 loop reads CAWTPPGRTNEKLFF. As DNA, the CDR3 is TGTGCCTGGACCCCGCCCGGGAGAACTAATGAAAAACTGTTTTTT. Full variable domain (missing parts from reference TRBV30 and TRBJ1-4): SQTIHQWPATLVQPVGSPLSLECTVEGTSNPNLYWYRQAAGRGLQLLFYSVGIGQISSEVPQNLSASRPQDRQFILSSKKLLLSDSGFYLCAWTPPGRTNEKLFFGSGTQLSVL.

The V call is TRBV23-1, the J call TRBJ1-1; no clear D gene. TRBV23-1 is labeled an ORF, and its function is uncertain. V lost 0 bases, J lost 8 bases, and 4 bases lay in between. This CDR3 comprises 11 residues. CDR3 sequence (DNA): TGCGCCAGCAGTCAATCCTCAGAAGCTTTCTTT. Amino acid sequence: CASSQSSEAFF.

This clone was counted between two and nine times. The CDR3 sequence is CASSLGFLSGNTIYF. CDR3 sequence (DNA): TGTGCCAGCAGCTTAGGCTTCCTCTCTGGAAACACCATATATTTT. The J gene is TRBJ1-3, the V gene TRBV5-6; the D is unclear. Deletions cut 2 bases from V and 0 bases from J, with 9 bases between. Germline-derived CDR1 and CDR2 are SGHDT and YYEEEE. The CDR3 loop spans 15 amino acids. Variable domain in full (rest from reference TRBV5-6 and TRBJ1-3): DAGVTQSPTHLIKTRGQQVTLRCSPKSGHDTVSWYQQALGQGPQFIFQYYEEEERQRGNFPDRFSGHQFPNYSSELNVNALLLGDSALYLCASSLGFLSGNTIYFGEGSWLTVV.

This chain joins TRBV5-1 and TRBJ2-3, with 9 bases matching TRBD2. Trimming at V came to 3 bases and at J to 6 bases, leaving 8 bases not matched to a gene. The CDR3 extends over 15 amino acids. Germline CDR1 reads SGHRS; CDR2 reads YFSETQ. This chain's CDR3 is CASSYRRGLADTQYF. The CDR3 nucleotides read TGCGCCAGCAGCTACCGTCGGGGACTAGCCGATACGCAGTATTTT. Looking up the rest from reference TRBV5-1 and TRBJ2-3 gives the full variable domain: KAGVTQTPRYLIKTRGQQVTLSCSPISGHRSVSWYQQTPGQGLQFLFEYFSETQRNKGNFPGRFSGRQFSNSRSEMNVSTLELGDSALYLCASSYRRGLADTQYFGPGTRLTVL.